This note documents a single T cell receptor (beta chain) sequence. The data derive from a study of blood T cell repertoires in COVID-19. About the research overall: The United States, Italy and Spain were the sources of the acute and convalescent COVID-19 samples. T cells, B-cell-depleted T cells, or PBMCs supplied cDNA or gDNA.

As originally analysed: Estimated nucleated cell counts came from reference gene primer amplification. Sequencing used immunoSEQ multiplex PCR; TCRdb keeps in-frame clones, though not all of them. V and J calls and clone size follow that table, whereas D and trimming were derived from the DNA. The sample holds about 88,000 clones, more than 85% seen once. Looked up from germline, CDR1 is SGHVS and CDR2 is FNYEAQ. The CDR3 sequence is 11 residues long. The V end was cut by 5 bases, the J end by 8 bases, with 9 bases between. Sequenced material: peripheral blood. The sequence came from a man in his sixties with acute or convalescent COVID-19. V usage is TRBV7-6 and J usage is TRBJ2-5; D unclear. The CDR3 nucleotides are TGTGCCAGCAGCCCCCAAAGCACCCAGTACTTC. This gives the protein CASSPQSTQYF.